This TCR beta chain was identified in a study of OX40 agonist ivuxolimab in advanced cancers. In the study overall: Three patients, one with hepatocellular carcinoma and two with cutaneous melanoma, responded partially. Findings and caveats of the study: In the expanded peripheral T cells, antigen specificity was never determined. Average numbers of expanded clones were greater in CD8+ T cells than in CD4+.

Repertoires were generated with immunoSEQ multiplex PCR, while TCRdb's copy carries only in-frame clones and drops some. This repertoire shows about 63,000 clones, 75% to 90% found once; its top ten account for 9.5% to 14%. Germline CDR1 reads LNHDA; CDR2 reads SQIVND (reference sequence). This CDR3 region has 14 residues. Unmatched junction bases numbered 9, after V lost 5 bases and J lost 6 bases. To note about this clone: Its antigen remains unidentified.

At baseline, cycle 4 day 1, and cycle 7 day 1, blood was sampled. This receptor was taken from an adult with an advanced solid tumor such as melanoma, head and neck, liver or kidney cancer. The sequencing used CD4+ or CD8+ T cells sorted from blood, collected in a trial of the OX40 agonist ivuxolimab. V usage is TRBV19 and J usage is TRBJ1-2; 7 bases align to TRBD1. CDR3: CASSVRDSVHGYTF. The CDR3 coding sequence is TGTGCCAGTAGTGTCCGGGACAGCGTCCATGGCTACACCTTC.